This entry concerns a single TCR beta chain. Its target is not known. The source of the sample is a study of cytomegalovirus exposure and HLA in healthy donors. Study summary: The approximately 680 first-cohort repertoires and the roughly 120 validation repertoires shared the same platform, a later analysis reported.

The study, taken as a whole, reports: Three CMV-associated chains were confirmed in vitro to be specific for CMV antigens.

Germline CDR1 reads SNHLY; CDR2 reads FYNNEI. CDR3 length: 14 amino acids. Unmatched junction bases numbered 7, after V lost 5 bases and J lost 5 bases. Here immunoSEQ multiplex PCR was the method, and the copy in TCRdb shows in-frame clones only, minus some. Of about 280,000 clones in the sample, roughly 90% were seen once. This sequence originates from a woman aged 18 to 35 in good health and CMV-seronegative. The rearrangement links TRBV2 to TRBJ1-1; 8 bases fit TRBD1. Sequenced material: PBMCs. CDR3 amino acids: CASSRAGGATEAFF. In nucleotides, the CDR3 is TGTGCCAGCAGTCGGGCAGGGGGCGCGACTGAAGCTTTCTTT. The full variable domain, in which reference TRBV2 and TRBJ1-1 provide the parts outside the CDR3, is EPEVTQTPSHQVTQMGQEVILRCVPISNHLYFYWYRQILGQKVEFLVSFYNNEISEKSEIFDDQFSVERPDGSNFTLKIRSTKLEDSAMYFCASSRAGGATEAFFGQGTRLTVV.